The 20 T cell receptor beta chains presented below share a single source sample, sequenced in a study of T cell repertoires in cytomegalovirus infection. In TCRdb, the reads were re-called with MiXCR into one record per CDR3 protein. The sample records approximately 500,000 distinct CDR3 sequences, over 9% being singletons. Specimen: PBMCs. The source of these receptors is a human donor in good health (CMV status not recorded). Some clones in this sample may be carry-over from other donors' samples.

This clonotype came up a few times. The V call is TRBV3-1, the J call TRBJ2-2; 7 bases match TRBD1. CDR3 size: 14 residues. Germline V CDR1 and CDR2: LGHDT, YNNKEL (reference sequence). V trimming: 4 bases; J trimming: 3 bases; junction bases outside the gene matches: 2. Here the CDR3 reads CASSPGTDTGELFF. Here the CDR3 DNA reads TGTGCCAGCAGCCCCGGGACAGACACCGGGGAGCTGTTTTTT.

The V call is TRBV6-1, the J call TRBJ1-2, with 8 bases matching TRBD1. The CDR3 is 14 amino acids. CDR1 is MNHNS, CDR2 SASEGT, per germline. V lost 7 bases and J lost 8; bases outside the gene matches: 12. The CDR3 nucleotides read TGTGCCAGCACCCTATCAGGGGGCGCCGGAGGCTACACCTTC. Translating gives CASTLSGGAGGYTF.

V usage is TRBV6-2 or TRBV6-3 and J usage is TRBJ2-3; 11 nucleotides line up with TRBD2. Germline V gene sequence: CDR1 MNHEY, CDR2 SVGEGT. The CDR3 is 17 residues long. V lost 8 bases to trimming and J lost 2 bases; unmatched junction nucleotides: 12. This CDR3 reads CASGSGGAKIYTDTQYF. The CDR3 DNA follows: TGTGCCAGCGGTAGCGGGGGGGCCAAGATATACACAGATACGCAGTATTTT.

The rearrangement joins TRBV5-6 to TRBJ2-5, with D perhaps being TRBD1 or TRBD2 (5 bases each). The CDR3 runs 18 residues. Germline V gene data show CDR1 as SGHDT and CDR2 as YYEEEE. Trimming shortened V by 0 bases and J by 5 bases, and 23 bases separated the two germline ends. The chain's CDR3 is CASSLEGDGGSTLETQYF. CDR3 sequence (DNA): TGTGCCAGCAGCTTGGAAGGGGATGGGGGATCAACCCTGGAGACCCAGTACTTC.

On this clonotype itself: With a much larger clone just one base away, this may be a read error. CDR3 nucleotide sequence: TGCGCCAGCAGCTCCTTGGGGAGCGGCAACACTTTCACACATACGCAGTATTTT. Translated: CASSSLGSGNTFTHTQYF. The gene calls are TRBV5-1 and TRBJ2-3, with TRBD2 as a possible D gene (5 bases). The V gene's germline CDR1 is SGHRS and CDR2 YFSETQ. The length of the CDR3 is 18 residues.

Only a few counts were recorded for this clonotype. The V and J genes are TRBV7-9 and TRBJ2-1, with 13 bases lining up with TRBD2. The ends lost 5 bases at V and 7 bases at J; junction bases unmatched: 17. The CDR3 consists of 19 residues. Germline V CDR1 and CDR2: SEHNR, FQNEAQ (reference sequence). This CDR3 is CASSPRINTGLAGVNEQFF. Written as DNA, the CDR3 is TGTGCCAGCAGCCCCCGGATTAACACCGGACTAGCGGGAGTAAATGAGCAGTTCTTC.

In its sample, this clonotype was seen a few times. CDR3 nucleotides: TGTGCCAGCAGCTTAGCCGCAGGGGTGGGATATGGCTACACCTTC. This codes for CASSLAAGVGYGYTF. The V and J genes are TRBV7-9 and TRBJ1-2; D might be TRBD1 (6 bases). The V gene lost 0 bases and the J gene lost 5 bases, with 13 bases spanning the gap. Germline V gene data show CDR1 as SEHNR and CDR2 as FQNEAQ (reference sequence). The CDR3 totals 15 residues.

This clonotype was picked up many times. The DNA of the CDR3 is TGTGCCAGCAGTCGCCCGCGGGGGCCCGGGGAGCTGTTTTTT. Translated: CASSRPRGPGELFF. The chain combines TRBV6-1 with TRBJ2-2, with a possible D match to TRBD2 (7 bases). The CDR3 has 14 amino acids. Germline-derived CDR1 and CDR2 are MNHNS and SASEGT. Trimming cost V 5 bases and J 6 bases, with 13 bases left between them.

Of note for this clonotype: This may stem from a read error, because a much larger clone lies one nucleotide away. The V call is TRBV19, the J call TRBJ1-1, with 8 positions matching TRBD1. Losses at the gene ends were 3 bases for V and 7 bases for J; bases not matched to a gene: 13. Germline V gene lookup returns CDR1 LNHDA and CDR2 SQIVND (reference sequence). The CDR3 loop spans 16 amino acids. The DNA for the CDR3 is TGTGCCAGTAGTATGGGACAGGAGGCATTAGCTGGTGAAGCTTTCTTT. The encoded protein is CASSMGQEALAGEAFF.

This clonotype was seen repeatedly, ten times or more. The chain is built from TRBV20-1 and TRBJ2-2, with D hard to call. Trimming stripped 4 bases from V and 5 bases from J, with 17 bases between. The CDR3 loop spans 15 amino acids. Germline CDR1 is DFQATT and CDR2 is SNEGSKA (reference sequence). The CDR3 spells CSATPGSARTGELFF. Written as DNA, the CDR3 is TGCAGTGCTACCCCCGGCAGCGCTCGGACCGGGGAGCTGTTTTTT.

This clonotype has at least ten counts. The gene calls are TRBV6-5 and TRBJ1-1, with TRBD1 matching over 7 bases. V dropped 5 bases and J dropped 4; count of bases not matched to a gene: 4. The CDR3 is made up of 13 amino acids. The germline gives CDR1 MNHEY, CDR2 SVGAGI. CDR3 sequence (DNA): TGTGCCAGCAGTCCTACAGGGGCCACTGAAGCTTTCTTT. Amino acid sequence: CASSPTGATEAFF.

This clonotype was seen more than once but under ten times. Written as DNA, the CDR3 is TGTGCCTGGAGTGCTGACAGCCAAGTCTCCTATAATTCACCCCTCCACTTT. Translation: CAWSADSQVSYNSPLHF. This chain links TRBV30 with TRBJ1-6; D perhaps matches TRBD1 (5 bases). The CDR3 consists of 17 residues. V was shortened by 1 base and J by 0 bases, with 13 bases between the two germline ends. The germline CDR1 and CDR2 sequences are GTSNPN and SVGIG (reference sequence).

J is TRBJ2-5 and V is TRBV12-3 or TRBV12-4, with TRBD1 as a possible D gene (5 bases). Trimming took 3 bases from V and 4 from J, leaving 12 bases between them. The CDR3 runs to 14 residues. CDR3 DNA: TGTGCCAGCAGTTTCGGCAGGGATGGAGAGACCCAGTACTTC. Translating gives CASSFGRDGETQYF.

This clonotype was recorded many times. CDR3 sequence (DNA): TGCAGTGCTAGAGGGGGACATCAGCCCCAGCATTTT. Its translation: CSARGGHQPQHF. The rearrangement links TRBV20-1 to TRBJ1-5; a weak D match, TRBD1 (5 bases). The CDR3 consists of 12 residues. Germline assignment: CDR1 DFQATT and CDR2 SNEGSKA (reference sequence). Trimming removed 1 base at V and 5 bases at J, with 6 bases between.

In its sample, this clonotype was seen many times. The CDR3 reads CASSFTGQGNNSPLHF. The CDR3 DNA sequence: TGCGCCAGCAGCTTTACGGGACAGGGAAATAATTCACCCCTCCACTTT. This chain connects TRBV5-1 to TRBJ1-6; 9 nucleotides match TRBD1. Trimming at V came to 2 bases and at J to 5 bases, leaving 5 bases not matched to a gene. This CDR3 comprises 16 residues. CDR1 SGHRS and CDR2 YFSETQ come from the germline V gene.

This clonotype was found a few times. The J gene is TRBJ2-5, the V gene TRBV6-5, with no clear D. Trimming pared 0 bases from V and 0 bases from J, leaving 5 bases between. CDR3 size: 14 residues. Germline V gene lookup returns CDR1 MNHEY and CDR2 SVGAGI. CDR3 in amino acids: CASSYSNNQETQYF. The CDR3 region has the DNA TGTGCCAGCAGTTACTCGAACAACCAAGAGACCCAGTACTTC.

This clonotype was counted ten times or more. The chain carries TRBV7-8 and TRBJ2-7; 11 bases align to TRBD2. With 6 bases clipped from V and 4 bases from J, the junction kept 5 bases outside the gene matches. Per the germline V gene, CDR1 is SGHVS and CDR2 is FQNEAQ. The CDR3 is made up of 14 amino acids. CDR3 DNA: TGTGCCAGCAGTTCACTAGCGGGAGCTTACGAGCAGTACTTC. It encodes CASSSLAGAYEQYF.

This clonotype was seen many times. The DNA of the CDR3 is TGTGCCAGCAGTCCCGGAAGGAGGAGCTCCTACGAGCAGTACTTC. It codes for CASSPGRRSSYEQYF. The V gene is TRBV27, the J gene TRBJ2-7, with D perhaps TRBD2 (5 bases). CDR3 size: 15 residues. The V end was cut by 5 bases, the J end by 0 bases, with 14 bases between. The germline V gene has CDR1 MNHEY and CDR2 SMNVEV (reference sequence).

V usage is TRBV24-1 and J usage is TRBJ2-1; D is perhaps TRBD1 (6 bases). V was shortened by 7 bases and J by 0 bases, with 9 bases between the two germline ends. Germline V gene sequence: CDR1 KGHDR, CDR2 SFDVKD. This CDR3 has 14 amino acids. The CDR3, as DNA: TGTGCCACCAGAGACAGGAGCTCCTACAATGAGCAGTTCTTC. The encoded protein is CATRDRSSYNEQFF.

This clonotype was seen ten or more times. The chain has TRBV6-5 and TRBJ2-3; D is unclear. Deletions cut 4 bases from V and 0 bases from J, with 8 bases between. CDR3 length equals 14 residues. The germline CDR1 and CDR2 sequences are MNHEY and SVGAGI. Written as DNA, the CDR3 is TGTGCCAGCAGTTCCAGCCGGAGCACAGATACGCAGTATTTT. Residues: CASSSSRSTDTQYF.